Each of the 17 T cell receptor beta chains below was sequenced from the same sample in a study of T-cell reconstitution after alpha-beta-depleted transplantation in children. Their specific antigens are unknown. Overall study findings and caveats: Diversity and T-cell counts at one year after transplant derived mostly from new T cells.

Unique molecular identifiers were used in preparing the TCRbeta library. TCRdb re-called the PCR reads with MiXCR, one entry per CDR3 protein. The table lists about 300,000 distinct CDR3 sequences, 6.5% to 9% of them singletons. Here the sequenced sample was peripheral blood, taken 360 days after TCRalphabeta/CD19-depleted stem cell transplant. These receptors were obtained from a female patient aged 2 to 10 who had a stem cell transplant for Fanconi anemia, so the T cells may come from the graft donor.

This sequence joins TRBV7-3 and TRBJ2-5; TRBD2 agrees at 11 bases. The CDR3 covers 15 residues. J gave up 2 bases and V 4 bases, and 3 bases lay outside the gene matches. Germline V gene data show CDR1 as SGHTA and CDR2 as FQGTGA. The CDR3 reads CASSSGLAEQETQYF. For the CDR3, the DNA is TGTGCCAGCAGCTCGGGACTAGCGGAACAAGAGACCCAGTACTTC.

This clonotype has a count of ten or more. The genes are TRBV6-5 and TRBJ1-1; no firm D call. Trimming left V 4 bases short and J 1 base short, with 22 bases between. The CDR3 extends over 18 amino acids. Germline V gene data show CDR1 as MNHEY and CDR2 as SVGAGI. CDR3 residues: CASSFSPFSQGSNTEAFF. For the CDR3, the DNA is TGTGCCAGCAGTTTTTCCCCATTCTCACAAGGCTCGAACACTGAAGCTTTCTTT.

This clonotype was seen repeatedly, ten times or more. The chain couples TRBV28 to TRBJ2-2; D is uncertain. Germline V lookup: CDR1 MDHEN, CDR2 SYDVKM. This CDR3 is 15 amino acids long. V was clipped by 3 bases and J by 3 bases, with 11 bases between them. The CDR3 is CASSFVTLHTGELFF. In nucleotides, the CDR3 is TGTGCCAGCAGTTTCGTAACCCTGCACACCGGGGAGCTGTTTTTT. The entire variable domain, with the rest obtained from reference TRBV28 and TRBJ2-2, is as follows: DVKVTQSSRYLVKRTGEKVFLECVQDMDHENMFWYRQDPGLGLRLIYFSYDVKMKEKGDIPEGYSVSREKKERFSLILESASTNQTSMYLCASSFVTLHTGELFFGEGSRLTVL.

This clonotype was seen at least ten times. V gene TRBV10-3 combines with J gene TRBJ2-5; the D is unclear. V was cut by 2 bases and J by 5 bases, with 6 bases left in between. Per the germline V gene, CDR1 is ENHRY and CDR2 is SYGVKD. This CDR3 spans 12 amino acids. The CDR3, as DNA: TGTGCCATCAGTGAGCGCTGGGAGACCCAGTACTTC. This translates into CAISERWETQYF.

With regard to this clonotype: An end of the junction differs from the germline gene, which may be a read error. The rearrangement joins TRBV14 to TRBJ2-5; no clear D gene. This CDR3 spans 15 amino acids. CDR1 is SGHDN, CDR2 FVKESK, per germline. In DNA, the CDR3 is TGTGCCAGCAGCCATCTCGAGACCTACCAGGAGACCCAGTACTTC. Translation gives CASSHLETYQETQYF.

This clonotype was counted between two and nine times. The CDR3 bases are TGTGCCAGCAGCCGACTAGCGGGAAGCATCACCGGGGAGCTGTTTTTT. Protein sequence: CASSRLAGSITGELFF. J is TRBJ2-2 and V is TRBV7-9, with 11 bases that match TRBD2. From germline, CDR1 is SEHNR and CDR2 FQNEAQ (reference sequence). This CDR3 comprises 16 residues. After removal of 5 bases from V and 4 bases from J, the junction contained 6 bases not matched to a gene. The full variable domain, its missing parts supplied by reference TRBV7-9 and TRBJ2-2, is DTGVSQNPRHKITKRGQNVTFRCDPISEHNRLYWYRQTLGQGPEFLTYFQNEAQLEKSRLLSDRFSAERPKGSFSTLEIQRTEQGDSAMYLCASSRLAGSITGELFFGEGSRLTVL.

This clonotype has at least ten counts. The chain couples TRBV5-6 to TRBJ2-3, with 11 bases fitting TRBD2. The V segment lost 0 bases and the J segment 5 bases; nucleotides outside the gene matches: 5. Germline CDR1 and CDR2: SGHDT and YYEEEE. This CDR3 spans 16 amino acids. The CDR3 protein is CASSLVAGGPGDTQYF. The CDR3, as DNA: TGTGCCAGCAGCTTGGTAGCGGGGGGGCCGGGAGATACGCAGTATTTT.

Many counts were recorded for this clonotype. The chain employs TRBV10-3 and TRBJ2-7, with D possibly TRBD1 on 6 matching bases. Germline CDR1 ENHRY, CDR2 SYGVKD. The germline V and J ends were trimmed by 3 bases and 4 bases, with 19 bases remaining between them. The CDR3 is 16 amino acids. CDR3 in amino acids: CAISDNRGRRGYEQYF. The CDR3 region has the DNA TGTGCCATCAGTGATAATCGCGGGCGCAGGGGTTACGAGCAGTACTTC.

In its sample, this clonotype was seen a few times. The genes are TRBV9 and TRBJ2-2, with TRBD2 matching over 8 bases. Germline V gives CDR1 SGDLS, CDR2 YYNGEE. The ends lost 0 bases at V and 6 bases at J; junction bases unmatched: 10. This CDR3 contains 17 residues. CDR3 coding DNA: TGTGCCAGCAGCGTAGAGGGGACTAGGAGGGTGGCCGGGGAGCTGTTTTTT. Residues: CASSVEGTRRVAGELFF.

This clonotype was counted ten times or more. V usage is TRBV4-3 and J usage is TRBJ2-6, with unresolved D. Germline CDR1 LGHNA, CDR2 YSLEER. The ends were cut back, 0 bases at V and 4 bases at J, with 10 bases in the middle. The CDR3 covers 16 residues. The CDR3 sequence is CASSQDMGSGANVLTF. The CDR3 DNA sequence: TGCGCCAGCAGCCAAGATATGGGTTCCGGGGCCAACGTCCTGACTTTC.

This clonotype was seen at least ten times. The chain has TRBV12-3 or TRBV12-4 and TRBJ2-1; TRBD1 matches at 12 bases. J was trimmed by 8 bases and V by 4 bases; bases with no gene match: 3. The CDR3 extends over 14 amino acids. CDR3 protein: CASSWGTGGHEQFF. CDR3 in DNA: TGTGCCAGCAGTTGGGGGACAGGGGGCCATGAGCAGTTCTTC.

This clonotype was seen at least ten times. The chain links TRBV20-1 to TRBJ2-5; TRBD2 agrees at 9 bases. The V gene's germline CDR1 is DFQATT and CDR2 SNEGSKA (reference sequence). This CDR3 contains 14 residues. The CDR3 loop reads CSYSRGLASETQYF. The CDR3 DNA is TGCAGCTATTCTCGGGGACTAGCTTCGGAGACCCAGTACTTC.

The chain links TRBV6-5 to TRBJ1-1; D is ambiguous. The V end was cut by 6 bases, the J end by 3 bases, with 17 bases between. The CDR3 is made up of 15 amino acids. Germline V gene data show CDR1 as MNHEY and CDR2 as SVGAGI. This CDR3 reads CASRKMSGADTEAFF. CDR3 nucleotide sequence: TGTGCCAGCAGAAAAATGAGTGGAGCCGACACTGAAGCTTTCTTT.

The rearrangement joins TRBV3-1 to TRBJ2-2, with D unclear. The CDR3 is 15 amino acids. The V end was cut by 1 base, the J end by 3 bases, with 9 bases between. The germline CDR1 and CDR2 sequences are LGHDT and YNNKEL (reference sequence). The CDR3 region is CASSQVWGYTGELFF. As DNA, the CDR3 is TGTGCCAGCAGCCAAGTATGGGGATACACCGGGGAGCTGTTTTTT.

The table lists this clonotype with many counts. The rearrangement uses TRBV5-1 and TRBJ2-1, with 7 positions matching TRBD1. The CDR3 runs 18 residues. Germline values: CDR1 SGHRS, CDR2 YFSETQ. The V and J ends lost 1 base and 2 bases, in that order; junction bases with no gene match: 12. The CDR3, as DNA: TGCGCCAGCAGCTTGTGGTGGGCACCGGGACAGACCTACAATGAGCAGTTCTTC. This translates into CASSLWWAPGQTYNEQFF.

This clonotype was recorded at least ten times. This chain connects TRBV5-1 to TRBJ2-7; no firm D call. The CDR3 loop spans 13 amino acids. With 4 bases removed from V and 0 bases from J, the gap between germline ends came to 8 bases. Per germline, CDR1 SGHRS and CDR2 YFSETQ. The CDR3 protein is CASSPPSSYEQYF. Written as DNA, the CDR3 is TGCGCCAGCAGCCCCCCGAGCTCCTACGAGCAGTACTTC.

The chain recombines TRBV27 with TRBJ1-5; D might be TRBD1 (6 bases). This CDR3 contains 15 residues. V dropped 2 bases and J dropped 4 bases, with 12 bases sitting between them. From germline, CDR1 is MNHEY and CDR2 SMNVEV (reference sequence). CDR3 region: CASSLLQGRNQPQHF. CDR3 DNA sequence: TGTGCCAGCAGTTTACTACAGGGAAGGAATCAGCCCCAGCATTTT.